The 9 T cell receptor beta chains below all came from one sample that was sequenced in a study of radiotherapy plus CTLA-4 blockade in lung cancer. Clones were read by immunoSEQ multiplex PCR, and TCRdb kept only the in-frame ones, dropping some. The sample lists around 100,000 clones; approximately 72% were seen once. The sequencing used peripheral blood, collected from a patient treated with radiotherapy plus ipilimumab. Receptors were obtained from a human donor with non-small cell lung cancer who had a partial response to radiotherapy plus ipilimumab. Some clones in this sample may be carry-over from other donors' samples.

The rearrangement uses TRBV7-9 and TRBJ2-5, with 9 positions matching TRBD1. Germline CDR1 and CDR2: SEHNR and FQNEAQ (reference sequence). V lost 1 base, J lost 5 bases, and 2 bases stayed unmatched. CDR3 length equals 14 residues. This CDR3 is CASSLGDRVETQYF. CDR3 nucleotide sequence: TGTGCCAGCAGCTTAGGGGACAGGGTCGAGACCCAGTACTTC.

The V and J genes are TRBV11-3 and TRBJ1-1, with 7 bases aligning to TRBD1. The trim removed 4 bases at V and 0 bases at J, leaving 5 bases unmatched. The CDR3 totals 15 residues. CDR1 is SGHNT, CDR2 YENEEA, per germline. The CDR3: CASSSRQGMNTEAFF. DNA of the CDR3: TGTGCCAGCAGCTCCCGACAGGGTATGAACACTGAAGCTTTCTTT.

This sequence joins TRBV4-1 and TRBJ1-2; D not certain. Per germline, CDR1 MGHRA and CDR2 YSYEKL. V lost 8 bases and J 8 bases, leaving 12 bases between the germline ends. CDR3 length equals 11 residues. The CDR3 DNA reads TGCGCCAGCGCAAGTGCGGGGGGCTACACCTTC. Residues: CASASAGGYTF.

The chain recombines TRBV6-5 with TRBJ2-7, with D possibly being TRBD2 (7 bases). The CDR3 has 15 amino acids. CDR1 and CDR2 from the germline V gene are MNHEY and SVGAGI. Trimming stripped 6 bases from V and 0 bases from J, with 15 bases between. The CDR3 region has the DNA TGTGCCAGCAGGCAGGGGTGGACTAGCTCCTACGAGCAGTACTTC. It codes for CASRQGWTSSYEQYF.

This clone was detected a few times. Here the CDR3 DNA reads TGTGCCAGTAGTGTCAACGACAGGGGTACCGGGGAGCTGTTTTTT. Its protein is CASSVNDRGTGELFF. The V gene is TRBV19, the J gene TRBJ2-2; TRBD1 matches 8 bases. CDR1 is LNHDA and CDR2 is SQIVND in the germline V gene (reference sequence). The CDR3 sequence is 15 residues long. The V segment lost 5 bases and the J segment 5 bases; nucleotides outside the gene matches: 7.

This clone has just one count. The V and J genes are TRBV7-3 and TRBJ2-1; D is perhaps TRBD2 (6 bases). There are 16 residues in the CDR3. Germline loops: CDR1 SGHTA, CDR2 FQGTGA. Trimming stripped 3 bases from V and 8 bases from J, with 20 bases between. CDR3 amino acids: CASSFSSTSHNHEQFF. The CDR3 DNA follows: TGTGCCAGCAGCTTCTCCTCGACTAGTCATAACCATGAGCAGTTCTTC.

For the CDR3, the DNA is TGTGCCAGCAGCTTAGATCGGGGAGGGAACACGCAGTATTTT. It codes for CASSLDRGGNTQYF. V is TRBV11-2 and J is TRBJ2-3; TRBD2 agrees at 7 bases. The CDR3 has 14 residues. The germline gives CDR1 SGHAT, CDR2 FQNNGV. The V gene end was trimmed by 0 bases and the J gene end by 9 bases; junction bases not matched to a gene: 6. The full variable domain, in which reference TRBV11-2 and TRBJ2-3 provide the parts outside the CDR3, is EAGVAQSPRYKIIEKRQSVAFWCNPISGHATLYWYQQILGQGPKLLIQFQNNGVVDDSQLPKDRFSAERLKGVDSTLKIQPAKLEDSAVYLCASSLDRGGNTQYFGPGTRLTVL.

This chain uses TRBV5-4 with TRBJ2-5, with 10 bases identical to TRBD1. Germline V CDR1 and CDR2: SGHNT, YYREEE (reference sequence). This CDR3 spans 15 amino acids. After removal of 3 bases from V and 6 bases from J, the junction contained 8 bases not matched to a gene. The DNA for the CDR3 is TGTGCCAGCAGCTCCGGACAGGGGGGCAAAAAGACCCAGTACTTC. It yields the protein CASSSGQGGKKTQYF.

This clone was counted between two and nine times. The chain recombines TRBV19 with TRBJ1-1, with D unresolved. The V end was cut by 6 bases, the J end by 1 base, with 9 bases between. Germline V gene data show CDR1 as LNHDA and CDR2 as SQIVND (reference sequence). There are 13 residues in the CDR3. The CDR3 loop is CASRPTENTEAFF. DNA for the CDR3: TGTGCCAGTAGACCTACAGAGAACACTGAAGCTTTCTTT.